The TCR beta chain described here comes from a study of cytomegalovirus exposure and HLA in healthy donors. Study-wide background: Roughly 77 million unique TCRs from HLA-typed donors made up an early data release. Study-level results: Upon later analysis, HLA-associated TCR beta chains proved more clonally expanded than other, equally common chains.

This clone was picked up a small number of times. What it recognizes is unknown. CDR3 length equals 15 residues. Trimming removed 5 bases from V and 6 bases from J, with 18 bases in between. Germline CDR1 LGHNA, CDR2 YNFKEQ. With 60 Vbeta and 13 Jbeta primers, the PCR was carried out. Generated by immunoSEQ multiplex PCR, the TCRdb table keeps only in-frame clones and is missing some. The table shows some 170,000 clones, with around four fifths occurring only once. This clonotype originated in a young man in good health and CMV-seropositive. The specimen sequenced was PBMCs. This sequence joins TRBV4-2 and TRBJ2-3; D possibly corresponds to TRBD2 (6 bases). The CDR3 reads CASSYGRGGRDTQYF. DNA for the CDR3: TGTGCCAGCAGCTATGGGCGGGGTGGCCGGGATACGCAGTATTTT.